This T cell receptor (beta chain) was captured in a study of CD8 T cells in ankylosing spondylitis. At least ten counts were recorded for this clonotype. Each TCR beta library was made by quantitative 5'-RACE that incorporated molecular barcodes. Via MiXCR, TCRdb re-called the 5' RACE reads, giving one row per CDR3 protein. The table shows hundreds of thousands of distinct CDR3 sequences, with around 20% occurring only once. The CDR3 loop spans 12 amino acids. Trimming removed 4 bases from V and 5 bases from J; junction bases left unmatched: 3. Germline V lookup: CDR1 SQVTM, CDR2 ANQGSEA. V gene TRBV29-1 combines with J gene TRBJ2-7; TRBD1 matches at 9 bases. The sample comprised blood, either unsorted or a sorted T cell fraction (not recorded which). This TCR came from a female donor with ankylosing spondylitis or in good health (not recorded which). CDR3 loop: CSVGGTGNEQYF. The CDR3 nucleotides are TGCAGCGTTGGCGGGACAGGGAACGAGCAGTACTTC.